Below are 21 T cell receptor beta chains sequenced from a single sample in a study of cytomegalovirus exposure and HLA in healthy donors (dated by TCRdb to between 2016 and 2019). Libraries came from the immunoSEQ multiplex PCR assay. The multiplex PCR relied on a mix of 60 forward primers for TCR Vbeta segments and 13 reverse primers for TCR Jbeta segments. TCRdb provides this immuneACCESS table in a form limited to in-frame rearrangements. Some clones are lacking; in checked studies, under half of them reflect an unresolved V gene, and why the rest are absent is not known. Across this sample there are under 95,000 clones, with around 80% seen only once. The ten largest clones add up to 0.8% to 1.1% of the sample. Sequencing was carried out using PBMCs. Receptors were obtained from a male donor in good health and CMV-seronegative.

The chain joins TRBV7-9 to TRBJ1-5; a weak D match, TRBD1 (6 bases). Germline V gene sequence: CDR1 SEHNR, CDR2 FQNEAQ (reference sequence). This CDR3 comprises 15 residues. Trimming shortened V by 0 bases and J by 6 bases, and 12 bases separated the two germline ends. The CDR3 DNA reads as TGTGCCAGCAGCTTAGCAGGAGAAGGGGGTCAGCCCCAGCATTTT. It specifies CASSLAGEGGQPQHF.

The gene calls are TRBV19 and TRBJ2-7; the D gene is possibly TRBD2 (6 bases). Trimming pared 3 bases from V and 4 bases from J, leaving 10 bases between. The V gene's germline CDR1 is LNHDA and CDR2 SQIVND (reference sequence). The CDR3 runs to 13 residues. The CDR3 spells CASSMGGGYEQYF. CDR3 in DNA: TGTGCCAGTAGTATGGGAGGAGGGTACGAGCAGTACTTC.

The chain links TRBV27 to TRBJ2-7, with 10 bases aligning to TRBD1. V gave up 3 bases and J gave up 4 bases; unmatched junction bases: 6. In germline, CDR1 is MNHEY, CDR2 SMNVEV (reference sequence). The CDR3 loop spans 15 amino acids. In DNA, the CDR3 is TGTGCCAGCAGTTTGCATGGGACAGGGGTTTACGAGCAGTACTTC. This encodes CASSLHGTGVYEQYF.

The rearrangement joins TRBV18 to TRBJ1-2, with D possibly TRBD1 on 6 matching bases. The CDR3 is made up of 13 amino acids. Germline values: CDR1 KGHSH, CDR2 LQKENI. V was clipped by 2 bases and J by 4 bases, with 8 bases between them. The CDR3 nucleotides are TGTGCCAGCTCACCAGGGGGCACCTATGGCTACACCTTC. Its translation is CASSPGGTYGYTF.

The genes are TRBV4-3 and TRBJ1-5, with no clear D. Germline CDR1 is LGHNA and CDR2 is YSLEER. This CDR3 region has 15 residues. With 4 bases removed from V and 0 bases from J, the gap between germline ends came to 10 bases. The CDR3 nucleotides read TGCGCCAGCAGCCCGCGCCTCCATAGCAATCAGCCCCAGCATTTT. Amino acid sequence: CASSPRLHSNQPQHF.

CDR3 DNA sequence: TGTGCCAGCAGCCAATTCACGGGGTACTACGAGCAGTACTTC. Translation: CASSQFTGYYEQYF. This rearrangement joins TRBV4-2 to TRBJ2-7, with a possible D match to TRBD2 (5 bases). Germline V CDR1 and CDR2: LGHNA, YNFKEQ. The V end was cut by 2 bases, the J end by 3 bases, with 11 bases between. The CDR3 loop spans 14 amino acids.

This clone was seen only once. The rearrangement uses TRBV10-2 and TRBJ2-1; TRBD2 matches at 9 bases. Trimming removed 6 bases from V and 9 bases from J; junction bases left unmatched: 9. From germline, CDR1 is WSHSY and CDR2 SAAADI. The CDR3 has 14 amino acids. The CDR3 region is CASRREGRGGEQFF. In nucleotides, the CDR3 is TGCGCCAGCAGGCGGGAGGGCCGTGGTGGTGAGCAGTTCTTC.

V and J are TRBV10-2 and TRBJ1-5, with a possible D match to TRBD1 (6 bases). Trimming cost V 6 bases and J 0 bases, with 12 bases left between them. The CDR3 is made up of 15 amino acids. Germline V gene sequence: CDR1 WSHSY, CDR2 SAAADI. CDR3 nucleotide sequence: TGCGCCAGCAGCGGACAGATGAATAGCAATCAGCCCCAGCATTTT. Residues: CASSGQMNSNQPQHF.

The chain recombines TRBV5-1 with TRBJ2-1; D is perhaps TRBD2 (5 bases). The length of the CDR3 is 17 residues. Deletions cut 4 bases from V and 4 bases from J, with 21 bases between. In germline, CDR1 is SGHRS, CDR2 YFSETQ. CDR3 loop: CASSLMDGRVGYNEQFF. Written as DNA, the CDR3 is TGCGCCAGCAGCCTAATGGATGGGCGGGTGGGATACAATGAGCAGTTCTTC.

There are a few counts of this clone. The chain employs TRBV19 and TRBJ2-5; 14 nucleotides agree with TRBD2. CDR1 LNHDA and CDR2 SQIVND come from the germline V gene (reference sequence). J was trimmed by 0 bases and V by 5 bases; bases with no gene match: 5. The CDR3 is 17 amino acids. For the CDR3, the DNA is TGTGCCAGTAGTCCCCGGACTAGCGGGAGGAACCAAGAGACCCAGTACTTC. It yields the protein CASSPRTSGRNQETQYF.

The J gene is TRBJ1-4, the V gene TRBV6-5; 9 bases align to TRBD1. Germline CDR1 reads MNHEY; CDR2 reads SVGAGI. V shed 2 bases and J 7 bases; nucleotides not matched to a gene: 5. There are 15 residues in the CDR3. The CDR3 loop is CASSYVGTGSEKLFF. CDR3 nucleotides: TGTGCCAGCAGTTACGTCGGGACAGGGAGTGAAAAACTGTTTTTT.

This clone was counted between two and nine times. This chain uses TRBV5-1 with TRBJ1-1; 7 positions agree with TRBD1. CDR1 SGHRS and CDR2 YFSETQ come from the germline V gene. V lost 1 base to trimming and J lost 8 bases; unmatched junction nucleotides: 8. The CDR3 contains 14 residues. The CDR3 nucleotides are TGCGCCAGCAGCTTGAGACAGGGTCTAACCGAAGCTTTCTTT. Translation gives CASSLRQGLTEAFF.

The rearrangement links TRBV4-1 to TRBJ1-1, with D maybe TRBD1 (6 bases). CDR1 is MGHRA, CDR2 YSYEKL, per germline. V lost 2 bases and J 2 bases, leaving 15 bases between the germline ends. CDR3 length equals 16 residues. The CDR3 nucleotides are TGCGCCAGCAGCCAATGGATAACAGGGTGCAACACTGAAGCTTTCTTT. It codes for CASSQWITGCNTEAFF.

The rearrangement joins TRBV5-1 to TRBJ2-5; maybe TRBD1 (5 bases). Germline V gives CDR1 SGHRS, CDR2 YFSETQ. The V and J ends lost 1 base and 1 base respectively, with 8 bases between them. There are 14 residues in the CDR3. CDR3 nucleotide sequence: TGCGCCAGCAGCTTGTGGGGCAGCCAAGAGACCCAGTACTTC. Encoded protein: CASSLWGSQETQYF.

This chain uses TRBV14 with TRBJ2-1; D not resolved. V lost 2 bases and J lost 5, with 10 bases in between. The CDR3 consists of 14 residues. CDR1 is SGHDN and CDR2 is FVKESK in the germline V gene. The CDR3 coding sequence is TGTGCCAGCAGCCAAATCCGCAGTAACAATGAGCAGTTCTTC. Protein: CASSQIRSNNEQFF.

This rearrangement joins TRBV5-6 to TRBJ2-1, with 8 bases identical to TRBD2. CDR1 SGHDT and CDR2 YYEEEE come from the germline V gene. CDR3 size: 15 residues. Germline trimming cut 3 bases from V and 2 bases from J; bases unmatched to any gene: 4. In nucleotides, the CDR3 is TGTGCCAGCAGCTCTAGCGGGCAGACCTACAATGAGCAGTTCTTC. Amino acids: CASSSSGQTYNEQFF.

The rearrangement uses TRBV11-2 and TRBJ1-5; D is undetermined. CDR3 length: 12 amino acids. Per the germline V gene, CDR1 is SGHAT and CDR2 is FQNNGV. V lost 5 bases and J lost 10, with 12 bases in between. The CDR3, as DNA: TGTGCCAGCAGCCCGGAGTTAGGACCCCAGCATTTT. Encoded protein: CASSPELGPQHF.

Written as DNA, the CDR3 is TGTGCCAGCACGGAGAACTATCAGCCCCAGCATTTT. This translates into CASTENYQPQHF. V is TRBV28 and J is TRBJ1-5, with D hard to call. Germline values: CDR1 MDHEN, CDR2 SYDVKM. The V and J ends lost 7 bases and 5 bases respectively, with 9 bases between them. The CDR3 length is 12 residues.

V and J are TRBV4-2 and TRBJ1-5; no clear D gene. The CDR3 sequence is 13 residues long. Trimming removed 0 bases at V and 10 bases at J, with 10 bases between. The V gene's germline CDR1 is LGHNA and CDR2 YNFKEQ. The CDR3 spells CASSQDGSDPQHF. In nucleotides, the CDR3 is TGTGCCAGCAGCCAAGATGGGAGTGATCCCCAGCATTTT.

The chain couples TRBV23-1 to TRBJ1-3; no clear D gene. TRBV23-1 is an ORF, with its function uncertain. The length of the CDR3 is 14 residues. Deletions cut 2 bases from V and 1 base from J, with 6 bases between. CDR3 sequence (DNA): TGCGCCAGCAGTCAAGACGGGTCTGGAAACACCATATATTTT. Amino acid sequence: CASSQDGSGNTIYF.

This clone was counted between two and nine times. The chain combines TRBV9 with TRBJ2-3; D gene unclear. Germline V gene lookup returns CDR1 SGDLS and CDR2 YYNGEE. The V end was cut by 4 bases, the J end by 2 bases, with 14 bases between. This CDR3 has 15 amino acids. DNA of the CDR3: TGTGCCAGCAGCCCTTCCGAGAGGTTCACAGATACGCAGTATTTT. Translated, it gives CASSPSERFTDTQYF.